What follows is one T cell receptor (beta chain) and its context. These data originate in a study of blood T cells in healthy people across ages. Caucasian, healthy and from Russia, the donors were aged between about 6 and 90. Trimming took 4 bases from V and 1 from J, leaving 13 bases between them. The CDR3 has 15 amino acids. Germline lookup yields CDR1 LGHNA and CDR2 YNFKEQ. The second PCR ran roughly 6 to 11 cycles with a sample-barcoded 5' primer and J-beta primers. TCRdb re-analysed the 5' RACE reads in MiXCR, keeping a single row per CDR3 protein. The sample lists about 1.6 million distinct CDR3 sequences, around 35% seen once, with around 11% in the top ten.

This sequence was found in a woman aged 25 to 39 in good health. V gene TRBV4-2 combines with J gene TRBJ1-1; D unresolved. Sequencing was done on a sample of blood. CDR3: CASSPGFQRNTEAFF. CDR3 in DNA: TGTGCCAGCAGCCCCGGGTTCCAGAGGAACACTGAAGCTTTCTTT.